What follows are 15 T cell receptor beta chains derived from one specimen sequenced in a study of cytomegalovirus exposure and HLA in healthy donors. Use of 60 Vbeta and 13 Jbeta primers characterized the PCR. Sequenced by immunoSEQ multiplex PCR; TCRdb stores in-frame clones only, minus some. The sample consists of around 100,000 clones, roughly 66% of them appearing once. Material for sequencing was PBMCs. These receptors all come from a woman in her twenties or thirties in good health and CMV-seronegative.

This chain links TRBV6-1 with TRBJ2-1; a possible D gene is TRBD1 (6 bases). The CDR3 loop spans 15 amino acids. Looked up from germline, CDR1 is MNHNS and CDR2 is SASEGT. Trimming took 10 bases from V and 0 from J, leaving 16 bases between them. The CDR3 loop is CATNRAQSSYNEQFF. The CDR3 DNA sequence: TGTGCCACCAACAGGGCACAAAGCTCCTACAATGAGCAGTTCTTC.

Note on this clone: Other DNA sequences in the sample encode the same CDR3. The chain employs TRBV7-8 and TRBJ1-1; TRBD1 matches 10 bases. The CDR3 contains 17 residues. V was clipped by 4 bases and J by 0 bases; unmatched bases: 8. Germline CDR1 SGHVS, CDR2 FQNEAQ. The CDR3 bases are TGTGCCAGCAGCTCGCGGGACAGGGGTTTCATGAACACTGAAGCTTTCTTT. This gives the protein CASSSRDRGFMNTEAFF. Full variable domain (missing parts from reference TRBV7-8 and TRBJ1-1): GAGVSQSPRYKVAKRGQDVALRCDPISGHVSLFWYQQALGQGPEFLTYFQNEAQLDKSGLPSDRFFAERPEGSVSTLKIQRTQQEDSAVYLCASSSRDRGFMNTEAFFGQGTRLTVV.

The V call is TRBV5-6, the J call TRBJ2-5; D perhaps matches TRBD2 (6 bases). V was trimmed by 1 base and J by 5 bases, leaving 12 bases between them. The CDR3 runs 14 residues. The germline V gene has CDR1 SGHDT and CDR2 YYEEEE. The CDR3 bases are TGTGCCAGCAGCTTGTCGGTGGGGAGGGAGACCCAGTACTTC. It specifies CASSLSVGRETQYF.

The sample holds a few counts of this clone. The chain carries TRBV13 and TRBJ2-7, with 8 bases aligning to TRBD1. This CDR3 is 14 amino acids long. Trimming removed 4 bases from V and 1 base from J; junction bases left unmatched: 3. The germline CDR1 and CDR2 sequences are PRHDT and FYEKMQ (reference sequence). CDR3: CASSSGQVSYEQYF. DNA for the CDR3: TGTGCCAGCAGCTCGGGACAGGTATCCTACGAGCAGTACTTC.

The gene calls are TRBV5-1 and TRBJ2-1; 11 nucleotides match TRBD1. Per germline, CDR1 SGHRS and CDR2 YFSETQ. V shed 3 bases, J shed 8 bases, and the junction held 10 bases outside the gene matches. This CDR3 is built from 16 residues. The CDR3 here is CASSSIGTGGGHEQFF. In DNA, the CDR3 is TGCGCCAGCAGCTCAATCGGGACAGGGGGAGGCCATGAGCAGTTCTTC.

This clone was counted a few times. This CDR3 is CASSRRGAGAEDTQYF. The CDR3 DNA reads as TGTGCCAGCTCCCGACGTGGGGCGGGAGCTGAAGATACGCAGTATTTT. V is TRBV6-4 and J is TRBJ2-3; TRBD2 agrees at 7 bases. Germline loops: CDR1 MRHNA, CDR2 SNTAGT. V was pared by 8 bases and J by 5 bases, with 16 bases of the junction left unmatched. CDR3 size: 16 residues.

V is TRBV7-2 and J is TRBJ2-7; 14 nucleotides line up with TRBD2. V lost 1 base to trimming and J lost 3 bases; unmatched junction nucleotides: 2. CDR1 SGHTA and CDR2 FQGNSA come from the germline V gene. This CDR3 region has 16 residues. CDR3 bases: TGTGCCAGCAGCTTAGTCGGGACTAGCGGGAGCTACGAGCAGTACTTC. It encodes CASSLVGTSGSYEQYF.

This rearrangement joins TRBV19 to TRBJ2-4, with D possibly being TRBD2 (6 bases). Looked up from germline, CDR1 is LNHDA and CDR2 is SQIVND (reference sequence). The CDR3 covers 17 residues. Trimming took 5 bases from V and 3 from J, leaving 20 bases between them. CDR3 sequence (DNA): TGTGCCAGTAGTTCCGGACGAGGGAGGATGGGCAAAAACATTCAGTACTTC. Translating gives CASSSGRGRMGKNIQYF.

This chain uses TRBV7-2 with TRBJ2-3; weak D call: TRBD2 (6 bases). V was shortened by 2 bases and J by 1 base, with 13 bases between the two germline ends. Per the germline V gene, CDR1 is SGHTA and CDR2 is FQGNSA. The CDR3 loop spans 16 amino acids. The DNA for the CDR3 is TGTGCCAGCAGCTTAAGTTCCGGAGGGGGCACAGATACGCAGTATTTT. Translating gives CASSLSSGGGTDTQYF.

The chain couples TRBV5-1 to TRBJ2-3; weak D call: TRBD1 (6 bases). V was cut by 0 bases and J by 4 bases, with 6 bases left in between. The CDR3 runs to 13 residues. The germline V gene encodes CDR1 SGHRS and CDR2 YFSETQ. DNA of the CDR3: TGCGCCAGCAGCTTGGGACAGGCAGATACGCAGTATTTT. It yields the protein CASSLGQADTQYF.

The gene calls are TRBV5-1 and TRBJ2-1; D is ambiguous. Germline V gene lookup returns CDR1 SGHRS and CDR2 YFSETQ. Trimming cost V 0 bases and J 0 bases, with 7 bases left between them. The CDR3 has 15 residues. The CDR3 here is CASSLVQISYNEQFF. The CDR3, as DNA: TGCGCCAGCAGCTTGGTACAGATCTCCTACAATGAGCAGTTCTTC.

This sequence joins TRBV4-1 and TRBJ1-3, with D perhaps TRBD1 (5 bases). The CDR3 totals 16 residues. The V end was cut by 2 bases, the J end by 0 bases, with 11 bases between. Germline loops: CDR1 MGHRA, CDR2 YSYEKL. The CDR3: CASSQWGSSSGNTIYF. CDR3 sequence (DNA): TGCGCCAGCAGCCAATGGGGCAGTAGCTCTGGAAACACCATATATTTT.

This clone has more than one count but fewer than ten. The rearrangement joins TRBV27 to TRBJ1-5, with 7 bases lining up with TRBD1. This CDR3 region has 13 residues. The V segment lost 5 bases and the J segment 4 bases; nucleotides outside the gene matches: 2. Germline V gives CDR1 MNHEY, CDR2 SMNVEV (reference sequence). CDR3 DNA sequence: TGTGCCAGCAGTACACAGGGGAATCAGCCCCAGCATTTT. It specifies CASSTQGNQPQHF.

This clone showed up just a few times. The CDR3 nucleotides are TGCAGTGCTAAGCTCAGGGTTGCTTTCTTT. Translating gives CSAKLRVAFF. V and J are TRBV20-1 and TRBJ1-1; D perhaps matches TRBD1 (5 bases). The V gene lost 4 bases and the J gene lost 11 bases, with 11 bases spanning the gap. This CDR3 has 10 residues. CDR1 DFQATT and CDR2 SNEGSKA come from the germline V gene (reference sequence).

This clone has more than one count but fewer than ten. The chain employs TRBV18 and TRBJ2-7; perhaps TRBD1 as D (5 bases). Trimming took 6 bases from V and 3 from J, leaving 18 bases between them. Germline-derived CDR1 and CDR2 are KGHSH and LQKENI. The length of the CDR3 is 15 residues. The CDR3 is CASSPDRWDNYEQYF. The CDR3 DNA reads TGTGCCAGCTCTCCCGACAGATGGGATAACTACGAGCAGTACTTC.